This T cell receptor beta chain was captured by sequencing in a study of CD8+ T cells in alopecia areata. The CDR3 sequence is 16 residues long. V was clipped by 2 bases and J by 8 bases; unmatched bases: 8. The germline CDR1 and CDR2 sequences are LNHNV and YYDKDF (reference sequence). Extracted from the samples, RNA was reverse transcribed into cDNA to serve as the sequencing template. Assay: immunoSEQ multiplex PCR; the TCRdb copy retains only in-frame clones and omits some. The sample holds some 190,000 clones, 55% to 70% seen once. The treatment is: oral pan-JAK inhibitor, 5-10 mg twice daily. Peripheral blood and lesional scalp punch biopsies came from alopecia areata patients.

The source of this sequence is a human donor with alopecia areata. The sequencing used CD4+ T cells sorted from blood, collected at week 4, from a patient treated with tofacitinib. V is TRBV15 and J is TRBJ2-2; 10 positions match TRBD2. The CDR3 DNA reads as TGTGCCACCAGCAGAAAACTAGCGGGAAAGGGAGGGGAGCTGTTTTTT. It codes for CATSRKLAGKGGELFF.